A single sample gave rise to the 2 T cell receptor beta chains below, sequenced in a study of CD8+ T cells in alopecia areata. TCR sequencing used cDNA made by reverse transcription of extracted RNA. This table comes from immunoSEQ multiplex PCR, and its TCRdb copy is limited to in-frame clones, with some not included. The sample lists roughly 180,000 clones, around 63% occurring once. The sequencing here drew on CD4+ T cells sorted from blood, taken at week 0. These receptors originate from a human donor with alopecia areata.

The chain links TRBV29-1 to TRBJ1-4, with 9 bases that match TRBD1. The length of the CDR3 is 13 residues. Looked up from germline, CDR1 is SQVTM and CDR2 is ANQGSEA. The junction had 6 bases not matched to a gene; V was cut back by 6 bases and J by 7 bases. CDR3 protein: CSVGGQGREKLFF. CDR3 nucleotide sequence: TGCAGCGTGGGTGGACAGGGGCGTGAAAAACTGTTTTTT. The full variable domain, its missing parts supplied by reference TRBV29-1 and TRBJ1-4, is SAVISQKPSRDICQRGTSLTIQCQVDSQVTMMFWYRQQPGQSLTLIATANQGSEATYESGFVIDKFPISRPNLTFSTLTVSNMSPEDSSIYLCSVGGQGREKLFFGSGTQLSVL.

Of note for this clone: A much larger clone lies one base from this, so it may be a read error. The chain couples TRBV9 to TRBJ2-3; D remains unclear. Trimming removed 4 bases from V and 2 bases from J, with 2 bases in between. This CDR3 comprises 11 residues. Germline assignment: CDR1 SGDLS and CDR2 YYNGEE. This CDR3 reads CASSFTDTQYF. The CDR3 DNA is TGTGCCAGCAGCTTCACAGATACGCAGTATTTT.